This T cell receptor beta chain is drawn from a study of cytomegalovirus exposure and HLA in healthy donors. This clone was counted between two and nine times. Germline-derived CDR1 and CDR2 are SGHRS and YFSETQ. The CDR3 is 14 residues long. V shed 7 bases and J shed 6 bases, with 18 bases lying between them. The study ran its PCR with 60 Vbeta and 13 Jbeta primers. This table comes from immunoSEQ multiplex PCR, and its TCRdb copy is limited to in-frame clones, with some not included. The profile shows 100,000 to 150,000 clones, approximately 70% of them singletons. The clonotype originates from a man in his fifties or sixties in good health and CMV-seropositive. Sequencing used PBMCs. The chain joins TRBV5-1 to TRBJ2-3; D is perhaps TRBD2 (5 bases). The CDR3 nucleotides read TGCGCCAGCGCCCCTGAGGCGGGTCTTGATACGCAGTATTTT. Translation: CASAPEAGLDTQYF. Filled out from reference TRBV5-1 and TRBJ2-3, the complete variable domain reads KAGVTQTPRYLIKTRGQQVTLSCSPISGHRSVSWYQQTPGQGLQFLFEYFSETQRNKGNFPGRFSGRQFSNSRSEMNVSTLELGDSALYLCASAPEAGLDTQYFGPGTRLTVL.